The 28 T cell receptor beta chains below come from one sample, sequenced in a study of CD8+ T cells in alopecia areata. Isolated RNA was reverse transcribed into cDNA used as the sequencing template. TCRdb keeps only in-frame clones here, not all; method: immunoSEQ multiplex PCR. The table lists 150,000 to 200,000 clones, just over 65% of them singletons. The sample consisted of CD8+ T cells sorted from blood, taken at week 0. The receptors shown here come from a human donor with alopecia areata.

This clone was observed a handful of times. The V call is TRBV27, the J call TRBJ2-1, with D perhaps TRBD1 (5 bases). This CDR3 is built from 12 residues. The germline CDR1 and CDR2 sequences are MNHEY and SMNVEV (reference sequence). Trimming cost V 4 bases and J 9 bases, with 10 bases left between them. The DNA of the CDR3 is TGTGCCAGCAGTTATCAGGGAAGTGAGCAGTTCTTC. It is translated as CASSYQGSEQFF.

As DNA, the CDR3 is TGTGCCAGCAGTCAAGGGAATTCACCCCTCCACTTT. This sequence encodes CASSQGNSPLHF. V is TRBV27 and J is TRBJ1-6; D is unresolved. The V gene's germline CDR1 is MNHEY and CDR2 SMNVEV (reference sequence). V lost 5 bases and J lost 7, with 6 bases in between. CDR3 length: 12 residues.

V is TRBV30 and J is TRBJ2-3, with a tentative D call TRBD2 (6 bases). Germline CDR1 is GTSNPN and CDR2 is SVGIG (reference sequence). The CDR3 sequence is 14 residues long. Trimming removed 3 bases from V and 1 base from J, with 11 bases in between. In nucleotides, the CDR3 is TGTGCCTGGAGGGGGCGGGGAGGCACAGATACGCAGTATTTT. Translating gives CAWRGRGGTDTQYF. Filled out from reference TRBV30 and TRBJ2-3, the complete variable domain reads SQTIHQWPATLVQPVGSPLSLECTVEGTSNPNLYWYRQAAGRGLQLLFYSVGIGQISSEVPQNLSASRPQDRQFILSSKKLLLSDSGFYLCAWRGRGGTDTQYFGPGTRLTVL.

The CDR3 region has the DNA TGTGCCAGCAGTTACTCGAAGGGCCATGAAAAACTGTTTTTT. This codes for CASSYSKGHEKLFF. This sequence joins TRBV6-5 and TRBJ1-4, with no clear D. This CDR3 is 14 amino acids long. Trimming pared 0 bases from V and 6 bases from J, leaving 8 bases between. Germline V gene sequence: CDR1 MNHEY, CDR2 SVGAGI.

Concerning this clone: At one boundary the junction diverges from the germline segment, which might be a read error. The chain combines TRBV7-9 with TRBJ2-5; 9 bases fit TRBD1. Germline V gene lookup returns CDR1 SEHNR and CDR2 FQNEAQ (reference sequence). There are 12 residues in the CDR3. CDR3: CPSRQGEETQYF. The CDR3 bases are TGTCCCAGCCGACAGGGGGAAGAGACCCAGTACTTC.

The chain has TRBV5-1 and TRBJ2-3; tentative D call: TRBD1 (6 bases). CDR1 is SGHRS and CDR2 is YFSETQ in the germline V gene. The CDR3 loop spans 15 amino acids. The V gene lost 1 base and the J gene lost 2 bases, with 11 bases spanning the gap. The CDR3 reads CASSLTRTATDTQYF. The CDR3 DNA sequence: TGCGCCAGCAGCTTGACTCGGACAGCCACAGATACGCAGTATTTT.

The gene calls are TRBV13 and TRBJ2-3, with D unresolved. Germline CDR1 reads PRHDT; CDR2 reads FYEKMQ (reference sequence). Between the trimmed V and J ends, which lost 5 bases and 4 bases, there was a span of 13 bases. This CDR3 contains 14 residues. The CDR3 nucleotides are TGTGCCAGCAGCCCCCCAACCAACGCAGATACGCAGTATTTT. Its translation: CASSPPTNADTQYF.

The chain carries TRBV5-1 and TRBJ2-1; 11 bases align to TRBD2. V gave up 0 bases and J gave up 0 bases; unmatched junction bases: 14. The CDR3 totals 21 residues. The germline V gene encodes CDR1 SGHRS and CDR2 YFSETQ. The CDR3 here is CASSLGGVGLAGSSSYNEQFF. CDR3 nucleotide sequence: TGCGCCAGCAGCTTGGGGGGTGTCGGACTAGCGGGTTCGAGCTCCTACAATGAGCAGTTCTTC.

J is TRBJ1-5 and V is TRBV19, with D perhaps matching TRBD1 (6 bases). The CDR3 runs 16 residues. V lost 1 base, J lost 2 bases, and 12 bases lay in between. Germline lookup yields CDR1 LNHDA and CDR2 SQIVND (reference sequence). CDR3 in DNA: TGTGCCAGTAGTATAGGCCACAGGGTTGGCAATCAGCCCCAGCATTTT. Translation: CASSIGHRVGNQPQHF.

The chain uses TRBV5-1 and TRBJ1-1; 9 bases fit TRBD1. The CDR3 totals 14 residues. Germline CDR1 is SGHRS and CDR2 is YFSETQ. J gave up 4 bases and V 8 bases, and 9 bases lay outside the gene matches. The CDR3 sequence: CASEPGQGGTEAFF. The DNA of the CDR3 is TGCGCCAGTGAACCGGGACAGGGTGGCACTGAAGCTTTCTTT.

This clone is a singleton in its sample. The chain couples TRBV4-1 to TRBJ2-7, with D uncertain. The CDR3 loop spans 15 amino acids. The V gene lost 0 bases and the J gene lost 3 bases, with 12 bases spanning the gap. CDR1 is MGHRA and CDR2 is YSYEKL in the germline V gene. CDR3 region: CASSQDFGSRYEQYF. CDR3 nucleotides: TGCGCCAGCAGCCAAGATTTTGGGTCGCGCTACGAGCAGTACTTC.

The chain joins TRBV19 to TRBJ2-5, with a tentative D call TRBD2 (5 bases). Trimming removed 2 bases at V and 5 bases at J, with 12 bases between. The CDR3 consists of 14 residues. Per the germline V gene, CDR1 is LNHDA and CDR2 is SQIVND (reference sequence). The CDR3 protein is CASSITGMAETQYF. DNA for the CDR3: TGTGCCAGTAGTATAACGGGGATGGCGGAGACCCAGTACTTC.

This chain uses TRBV7-9 with TRBJ1-2, with TRBD1 matching over 8 bases. J gave up 7 bases and V 5 bases, and 6 bases lay outside the gene matches. Germline assignment: CDR1 SEHNR and CDR2 FQNEAQ (reference sequence). The CDR3 extends over 13 amino acids. The CDR3 region is CASSPTGDGGYTF. The CDR3 DNA follows: TGTGCCAGCAGCCCGACAGGGGACGGTGGCTACACCTTC.

The J gene is TRBJ2-1, the V gene TRBV7-8; D unclear. In germline, CDR1 is SGHVS, CDR2 FQNEAQ. V was trimmed by 3 bases and J by 6 bases, leaving 12 bases between them. This CDR3 comprises 14 residues. This CDR3 reads CASSFGYEVNEQFF. CDR3 DNA sequence: TGTGCCAGCAGCTTCGGATATGAGGTCAATGAGCAGTTCTTC.

The chain combines TRBV6-5 with TRBJ2-5; unclear D gene. V lost 5 bases, J lost 3 bases, and 7 bases lay in between. The CDR3 covers 12 residues. The germline gives CDR1 MNHEY, CDR2 SVGAGI. The CDR3, as DNA: TGTGCCAGCAGTGACGGCGAAGAGACCCAGTACTTC. This translates into CASSDGEETQYF.

This chain connects TRBV2 to TRBJ1-1; 10 bases match TRBD1. V shed 5 bases, J shed 5 bases, and the junction held 5 bases outside the gene matches. CDR1 and CDR2 (germline): SNHLY, FYNNEI. CDR3 length: 14 amino acids. This CDR3 is CASSRRTGGTEAFF. The CDR3 bases are TGTGCCAGCAGTCGACGGACAGGGGGGACTGAAGCTTTCTTT.

The genes are TRBV30 and TRBJ2-6; unclear D gene. The CDR3 extends over 15 amino acids. Germline lookup yields CDR1 GTSNPN and CDR2 SVGIG (reference sequence). Trimming stripped 3 bases from V and 0 bases from J, with 9 bases between. CDR3 in amino acids: CAWSYGGSGANVLTF. The CDR3 DNA follows: TGTGCCTGGAGCTACGGCGGCTCTGGGGCCAACGTCCTGACTTTC.

This sequence joins TRBV2 and TRBJ2-1; TRBD2 agrees at 8 bases. The germline V gene has CDR1 SNHLY and CDR2 FYNNEI. V shed 2 bases and J 5 bases; nucleotides not matched to a gene: 5. The CDR3 has 15 residues. CDR3 nucleotide sequence: TGTGCCAGCAGTGAAAGCGGGGGCCTCCACAATGAGCAGTTCTTC. It codes for CASSESGGLHNEQFF.

This chain uses TRBV29-1 with TRBJ2-7; 8 bases are a match to TRBD1. The CDR3 spans 14 residues. Trimming removed 6 bases from V and 2 bases from J; junction bases left unmatched: 9. Per the germline V gene, CDR1 is SQVTM and CDR2 is ANQGSEA. The CDR3 loop is CSVYTGGSPYEQYF. CDR3 nucleotides: TGCAGCGTGTATACAGGGGGGTCCCCCTACGAGCAGTACTTC.

The gene calls are TRBV30 and TRBJ1-1; D possibly corresponds to TRBD1 (5 bases). CDR1 and CDR2 from the germline V gene are GTSNPN and SVGIG (reference sequence). V lost 2 bases and J lost 6, with 13 bases in between. This CDR3 is built from 13 residues. CDR3 bases: TGTGCCTGGAGTTCGGGGGTTGTTGCTGAAGCTTTCTTT. Its protein product is CAWSSGVVAEAFF.

The chain carries TRBV15 and TRBJ2-3; no reliable D call. V was trimmed by 5 bases and J by 2 bases, leaving 17 bases between them. This CDR3 has 16 amino acids. CDR1 and CDR2 (germline): LNHNV, YYDKDF (reference sequence). The CDR3 bases are TGTGCCACCAGCCGTACTGCCGTAATGGTCACAGATACGCAGTATTTT. Encoded protein: CATSRTAVMVTDTQYF.

The chain has TRBV15 and TRBJ1-6; no firm D call. CDR1 and CDR2 (germline): LNHNV, YYDKDF (reference sequence). The CDR3 spans 16 residues. The V end lost 4 bases, the J end lost 0 bases, and 10 bases lay between the germline ends. CDR3 residues: CATSTLQSSYNSPLHF. The CDR3 nucleotides are TGTGCCACCAGCACCCTACAGAGCTCCTATAATTCACCCCTCCACTTT.

The chain links TRBV14 to TRBJ2-1, with D hard to call. Germline V gives CDR1 SGHDN, CDR2 FVKESK. The CDR3 covers 11 residues. V was trimmed by 1 base and J by 10 bases, leaving 5 bases between them. The DNA of the CDR3 is TGTGCCAGCAGCCAAGCGGAGGAGCAGTTCTTC. Translation gives CASSQAEEQFF.

V and J are TRBV9 and TRBJ2-2, with D unclear. The germline V and J ends were trimmed by 4 bases and 5 bases, with 6 bases remaining between them. The length of the CDR3 is 12 residues. Germline V CDR1 and CDR2: SGDLS, YYNGEE. CDR3 sequence (DNA): TGTGCCAGCAGCATCGAGACCGGGGAGCTGTTTTTT. This sequence encodes CASSIETGELFF. The variable domain in full, completed from reference TRBV9 and TRBJ2-2, reads DSGVTQTPKHLITATGQRVTLRCSPRSGDLSVYWYQQSLDQGLQFLIQYYNGEERAKGNILERFSAQQFPDLHSELNLSSLELGDSALYFCASSIETGELFFGEGSRLTVL.

The V gene is TRBV4-1, the J gene TRBJ2-7; a possible D gene is TRBD1 (6 bases). The length of the CDR3 is 14 residues. Per the germline V gene, CDR1 is MGHRA and CDR2 is YSYEKL. V was trimmed by 1 base and J by 2 bases, leaving 9 bases between them. For the CDR3, the DNA is TGCGCCAGCAGCCAAGTTGGACAGACCTACGAGCAGTACTTC. Its protein product is CASSQVGQTYEQYF.

The V and J genes are TRBV9 and TRBJ2-1, with 8 bases fitting TRBD1. CDR1 is SGDLS and CDR2 is YYNGEE in the germline V gene. CDR3 length: 13 residues. The V gene end was trimmed by 0 bases and the J gene end by 13 bases; junction bases not matched to a gene: 6. This CDR3 is CASSVVGDRSQFF. The CDR3 bases are TGTGCCAGCAGCGTAGTAGGGGACAGGTCACAGTTCTTC.

The V call is TRBV7-6, the J call TRBJ2-4; 8 positions agree with TRBD1. The germline CDR1 and CDR2 sequences are SGHVS and FNYEAQ. The V segment lost 4 bases and the J segment 1 base; nucleotides outside the gene matches: 12. There are 18 residues in the CDR3. CDR3 sequence (DNA): TGTGCCAGCAGCTCAGGACAGGGTGTAGATTTCGCCAAAAACATTCAGTACTTC. Encoded protein: CASSSGQGVDFAKNIQYF.

The V gene is TRBV2, the J gene TRBJ2-7; 7 positions agree with TRBD1. Germline V CDR1 and CDR2: SNHLY, FYNNEI. After removal of 8 bases from V and 4 bases from J, the junction contained 23 bases not matched to a gene. CDR3 length: 18 residues. The CDR3 nucleotides are TGTGCCAGCCTCGTTGTTTCGGTGGGGGACAGACACCCGTACGAGCAGTACTTC. It specifies CASLVVSVGDRHPYEQYF.